This T cell receptor beta chain was recovered during a study of cytomegalovirus exposure and HLA in healthy donors. The PCR employed 60 Vbeta primers together with 13 Jbeta primers. The data were produced by immunoSEQ multiplex PCR, yet TCRdb's version contains in-frame clones alone and is incomplete. The sample contains some 180,000 clones, around 75% of which appear only once. This clone has just one count. The length of the CDR3 is 13 residues. The V and J ends lost 10 bases and 1 base respectively, with 13 bases between them. Germline assignment: CDR1 MNHNS and CDR2 SASEGT. This TCR was recovered from a female donor in good health and CMV-seronegative. The genes are TRBV6-1 and TRBJ1-1; tentatively, D is TRBD1 (6 bases). The sample was PBMCs. CDR3 DNA sequence: TGTGCCACAGAACGACAGGCGAACACTGAAGCTTTCTTT. Protein product: CATERQANTEAFF.